Sequencing of this T cell receptor (beta chain) was carried out in a study of blood T cells in healthy people across ages. Looked up from germline, CDR1 is SNHLY and CDR2 is FYNNEI. The CDR3 sequence is 15 residues long. V lost 4 bases to trimming and J lost 1 base, with 10 bases between them. Samples each had at least 5.5 micrograms of total RNA extracted. The authors ran a second PCR of 7 to 11 cycles using a sample-barcoded 5' primer and a J-beta primer mix. A single record per CDR3 protein comes from TCRdb applying MiXCR to the 5' RACE reads. Among around 800,000 distinct CDR3 sequences, about 53% were seen once, and the ten largest hold about 42%.

The rearrangement links TRBV2 to TRBJ1-4; tentative D call: TRBD1 (5 bases). Source material: blood. The sequence derives from a man older than 75 in good health. This CDR3 reads CASSGQQLTNEKLFF. DNA of the CDR3: TGTGCCAGCAGTGGACAGCAGTTAACTAATGAAAAACTGTTTTTT.